What follows describes a single T cell receptor (beta chain). The sample originates from a study of OX40 agonist ivuxolimab in advanced cancers. Trimming pared 0 bases from V and 10 bases from J, leaving 7 bases between. The CDR3 spans 13 residues. Germline CDR1 reads LNHDA; CDR2 reads SQIVND (reference sequence). Blood was sampled at baseline, cycle 4 day 1, and cycle 7 day 1. Clones were read by immunoSEQ multiplex PCR, and TCRdb kept only the in-frame ones, dropping some. The table shows roughly 68,000 clones, with around 93% occurring only once. J is TRBJ1-6 and V is TRBV19, with D unresolved. This sequence was found in an adult with an advanced solid tumor such as melanoma, head and neck, liver or kidney cancer. The sequences come from CD4+ or CD8+ T cells sorted from blood, collected in a trial of the OX40 agonist ivuxolimab. CDR3 sequence (DNA): TGTGCCAGTAGTATAGATAGGAGATCACCCCTCCACTTT. It encodes CASSIDRRSPLHF.